This T cell receptor beta chain derives from a study of cytomegalovirus exposure and HLA in healthy donors. Here immunoSEQ multiplex PCR was the method, and the copy in TCRdb shows in-frame clones only, minus some. The sample records 150,000 to 200,000 clones, approximately 78% being singletons. This clone came up once. The source is a woman under 40 in good health and CMV-seronegative. Sample: PBMCs.

The CDR3 loop reads CSALTGSNQPQHF. Here the CDR3 DNA reads TGCAGCGCCCTGACAGGGAGCAATCAGCCCCAGCATTTT. V usage is TRBV29-1 and J usage is TRBJ1-5; 7 positions match TRBD1. Looked up from germline, CDR1 is SQVTM and CDR2 is ANQGSEA. The CDR3 totals 13 residues. Losses at the gene ends were 7 bases for V and 1 base for J; bases not matched to a gene: 4.